The rows below give T cell receptor beta chains drawn from one sample of a study of T cell responses to AZD1222 COVID-19 vaccine. Generated by immunoSEQ multiplex PCR, the TCRdb table keeps only in-frame clones and is missing some. Here the sample spans approximately 150,000 clones, about 89% being singletons. The specimen was peripheral blood, collected 28 days after the second AZD1222 dose. These receptors all stem from an adult who received the AZD1222 COVID-19 vaccine. CDR3s leave out the opening cysteine and the closing phenylalanine or tryptophan.

16,TRBV7-2,ASSLDRIGLAGEDTQY
13,TRBV2,ASSEDGKRANEQY
11,TRBV5-1,ASSLYRNTEAF
12,TRBV15,ATSIETGNTEAF
15,TRBV3-1/TRBV3-2,ASSQGAGRNRQQPQH
13,TRBV6-6,ASSSPTLSSYEQY
13,TRBV16,ASSRDPGQGYEQY
10,TRBV12-5,ASGFEGNTIY
13,TRBV19,ASSVLAGVYNEQF
11,TRBV29-1,SVEGGRAYEQY
11,TRBV2,ASRGGTVGTQY
12,TRBV7-2,ASSYGQDASEAF
12,TRBV7-8,ASSLAGPKYEQY
10,TRBV28,ATTTDRDGYT
11,TRBV28,ATTQVGKYGYT
14,TRBV15,ATSRDPGQGRRPQH
12,TRBV2,ASSEGVWGNTIY
12,TRBV9,ASLGGASTDTQY
11,TRBV2,ASSSSINQPQH
11,TRBV7-3,ASSFSEGDTQY
13,TRBV5-6,ASSSHSIMNTEAF
11,TRBV2,ASEGTANTEAF
13,TRBV6-5,ASSYARGYADTQY
9,TRBV20-1,SAGRGFQAF
15,TRBV24-1,ATSDLDGQYSNQPQH
12,TRBV10-3,AISGSSGTDTQY
12,TRBV27,ASSLKLTNYGYT
12,TRBV7-9,ASSLIGQGTEAF
12,TRBV7-9,ASSSRRDQETQY
13,TRBV11-2,ASSSDTKANYGYT
13,TRBV6-2/TRBV6-3,ASSRRVRPNTEAF
14,TRBV7-3,ASSSGPGTQGNTIY
12,TRBV5-5,ASSLAGGNQPQH
14,TRBV18,ASSGSGGASGNTIY
14,TRBV28,ASSLLVDSGANVLT
12,TRBV9,ASSPGGQLYEQY
11,TRBV19,ASSILGRNTIY
11,TRBV12-3/TRBV12-4,ASSIALRETQY
13,TRBV6-5,ASSPLDSSTGELF
13,TRBV7-2,ASSPWTGMNYEQY
13,TRBV28,ASSLSGLAGVEQF
14,TRBV4-2,ASSQDPGSGTDTQY
11,TRBV11-3,ASSSRTGGEAF
11,TRBV27,ASISGTGAEAF
12,TRBV7-2,ASSAMGVAYEQY
11,TRBV29-1,SVWQGANYGYT
13,TRBV10-2,ASSDLTGPQETQY
9,TRBV28,ASSALSEQY
14,TRBV7-8,ASSLLPVPNTGELF